This TCR beta chain was captured in a study of blood T cell repertoires in COVID-19. About the study: Sources were T cells, B-cell-depleted T cells, or PBMCs; the material itself was cDNA or gDNA.

Germline trimming cut 2 bases from V and 2 bases from J; bases unmatched to any gene: 2. Germline CDR1 GTSNPN, CDR2 SVGIG (reference sequence). The CDR3 extends over 14 amino acids. Sequenced by immunoSEQ multiplex PCR; TCRdb stores in-frame clones only, minus some. The repertoire consists of about 83,000 clones, with about 86% occurring once and the leading ten covering approximately 21%. The V gene is TRBV30, the J gene TRBJ1-5, with TRBD1 identical over 8 bases. Material: peripheral blood. The receptor was isolated from an elderly woman in a cohort sampled during active or convalescent COVID-19. In DNA, the CDR3 is TGTGCCTGGAGTCCGGACAGGGGCAATCAGCCCCAGCATTTT. This sequence encodes CAWSPDRGNQPQHF.